Listed here are 9 T cell receptor gamma chains from one sample, sequenced in a study of gamma-delta chains in newborns, infants, children. TCRdb made new clone calls on the reads using CATT. This table has under 1,300 gamma-chain clones, roughly 4% appearing once. The sample comprised blood. The receptors come from a child who was a newborn, infant or young child, either healthy, febrile or measles-vaccinated (not recorded which).

This clone rates as large. A much larger clone sits a single nucleotide away, making a read error possible. Other DNA sequences in this specimen translate into the identical CDR3. This chain links TRGV9 with TRGJP. There are 16 residues in the CDR3. V shed 0 bases and J 7 bases; nucleotides not matched to a gene: 3. Per the germline V gene, CDR1 is GITISATS and CDR2 is ISYDGTV (reference sequence). This CDR3 is CALWEVHELGKKIKVF. The CDR3 coding sequence is TGTGCCTTGTGGGAGGTGCATGAGTTGGGCAAAAAAATCAAGGTATTT.

V is TRGV4 and J is TRGJ1 or TRGJ2. CDR1 EGSTGY and CDR2 YDSYTSSV come from the germline V gene. The CDR3 has 14 residues. V shed 4 bases and J 0 bases; nucleotides not matched to a gene: 6. The CDR3 spells CATWDPLNYYKKLF. CDR3 DNA: TGTGCCACCTGGGACCCCCTGAATTATTATAAGAAACTCTTT.

This clone appeared a few times. In nucleotides, the CDR3 is TGTGCCACCTGGGTGAATATTCAGAAACTCTTT. As protein: CATWVNIQKLF. The chain couples TRGV5 to TRGJ1 or TRGJ2. Per the germline V gene, CDR1 is VINAFY and CDR2 is YDVSNSKD. This CDR3 region has 11 residues. V was pared by 5 bases and J by 11 bases, with 9 bases of the junction left unmatched.

This clone is medium-sized within its sample. The chain employs TRGV9 and TRGJP. The CDR3 loop spans 18 amino acids. CDR1 and CDR2 (germline): GITISATS, ISYDGTV (reference sequence). V shed 0 bases, J shed 4 bases, and the junction held 6 bases outside the gene matches. The CDR3 protein is CALWEVRGQELGKKIKVF. CDR3 DNA: TGTGCCTTGTGGGAGGTGCGTGGCCAAGAGTTGGGCAAAAAAATCAAGGTATTT.

Remarks on this clone: A far more abundant clone sits one base away, making this likely a read error. The chain has TRGV9 and TRGJ1 or TRGJ2. There are 12 residues in the CDR3. Germline CDR1 reads GITISATS; CDR2 reads ISYDGTV (reference sequence). The CDR3 protein is CALWEVDYKRLF. The CDR3 bases are TGTGCCTTGTGGGAGGTGGATTATAAGAGACTCTTT.

By share, this clone ranks as medium-sized. The same CDR3 is also encoded by other DNA sequences in this sample. The V call is TRGV9, the J call TRGJP. The CDR3 has 17 amino acids. J gave up 7 bases and V 0 bases, and 6 bases lay outside the gene matches. Germline V CDR1 and CDR2: GITISATS, ISYDGTV (reference sequence). CDR3 protein: CALWEVRGELGKKIKVF. The CDR3 DNA reads TGTGCCTTGTGGGAGGTGCGCGGGGAGTTGGGCAAAAAAATCAAGGTATTT.

This clone was recorded a few times. The identical CDR3 is also encoded by other nucleotide sequences in the sample. This chain connects TRGV9 to TRGJP. Germline V gene sequence: CDR1 GITISATS, CDR2 ISYDGTV (reference sequence). The CDR3 extends over 16 amino acids. V shed 5 bases and J 4 bases; nucleotides not matched to a gene: 5. The CDR3 loop is CALWVPQELGKKIKVF. CDR3 bases: TGTGCCTTGTGGGTCCCCCAAGAGTTGGGCAAAAAAATCAAGGTATTT.

Comments on this clone: A much larger clone sits a single nucleotide away, making a read error possible. Additional DNA sequences in this sample encode the identical CDR3. CDR3 in amino acids: CALWELGKKIKVF. As DNA, the CDR3 is TGTGCCTTGTGGGAGTTGGGCAAAAAAATCAAGGTATTT. The rearrangement uses TRGV9 and TRGJP. CDR1 and CDR2 (germline): GITISATS, ISYDGTV (reference sequence). With 3 bases clipped from V and 10 bases from J, the junction kept 0 bases outside the gene matches. The CDR3 is 13 residues long.

This clone is large by share. The sample contains more than one DNA sequence encoding this CDR3. The chain has TRGV9 and TRGJP. The germline V gene has CDR1 GITISATS and CDR2 ISYDGTV (reference sequence). The CDR3 is 16 residues long. J gave up 7 bases and V 1 base, and 4 bases lay outside the gene matches. The CDR3 here is CALWEVAELGKKIKVF. As DNA, the CDR3 is TGTGCCTTGTGGGAGGTTGCTGAGTTGGGCAAAAAAATCAAGGTATTT.